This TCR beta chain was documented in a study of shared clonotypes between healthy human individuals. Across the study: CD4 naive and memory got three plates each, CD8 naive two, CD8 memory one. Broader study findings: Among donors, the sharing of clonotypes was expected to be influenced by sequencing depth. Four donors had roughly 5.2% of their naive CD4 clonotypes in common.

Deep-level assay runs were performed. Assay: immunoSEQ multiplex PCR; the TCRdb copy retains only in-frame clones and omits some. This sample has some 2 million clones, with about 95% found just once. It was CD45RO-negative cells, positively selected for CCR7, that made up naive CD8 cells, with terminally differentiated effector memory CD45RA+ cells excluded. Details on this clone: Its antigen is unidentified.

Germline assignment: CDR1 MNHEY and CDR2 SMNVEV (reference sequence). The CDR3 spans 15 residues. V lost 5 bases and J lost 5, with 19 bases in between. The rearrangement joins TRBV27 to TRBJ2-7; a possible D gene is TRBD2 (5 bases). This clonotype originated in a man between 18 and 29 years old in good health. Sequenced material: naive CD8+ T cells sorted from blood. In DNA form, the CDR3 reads TGTGCCAGCAGTCGCCAAGAGGGTCGGCTGGACGAGCAGTACTTC. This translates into CASSRQEGRLDEQYF.